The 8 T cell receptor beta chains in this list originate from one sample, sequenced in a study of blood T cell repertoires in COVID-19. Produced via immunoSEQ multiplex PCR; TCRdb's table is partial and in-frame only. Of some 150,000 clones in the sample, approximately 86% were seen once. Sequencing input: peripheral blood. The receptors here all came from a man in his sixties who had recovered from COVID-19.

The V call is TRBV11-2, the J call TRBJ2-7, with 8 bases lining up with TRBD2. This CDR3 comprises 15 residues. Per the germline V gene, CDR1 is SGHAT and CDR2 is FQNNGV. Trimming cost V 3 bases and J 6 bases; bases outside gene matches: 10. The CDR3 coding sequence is TGTGCCAGCAGCTTTACGGGAGGGGATAGTGGCGAGCAGTACTTC. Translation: CASSFTGGDSGEQYF.

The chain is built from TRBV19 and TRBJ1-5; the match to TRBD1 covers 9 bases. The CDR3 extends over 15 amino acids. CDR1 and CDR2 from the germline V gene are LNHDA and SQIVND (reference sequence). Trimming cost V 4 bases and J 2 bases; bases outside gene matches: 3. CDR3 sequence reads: CASSTDRGGNQPQHF. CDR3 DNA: TGTGCCAGTAGTACGGACAGGGGAGGCAATCAGCCCCAGCATTTT.

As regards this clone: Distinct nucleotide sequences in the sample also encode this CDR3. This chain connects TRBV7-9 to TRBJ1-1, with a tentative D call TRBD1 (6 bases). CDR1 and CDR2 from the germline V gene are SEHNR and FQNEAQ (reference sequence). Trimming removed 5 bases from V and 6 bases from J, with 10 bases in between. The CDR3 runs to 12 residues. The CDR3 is CASSPGQSEAFF. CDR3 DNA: TGTGCCAGCAGCCCGGGACAATCTGAAGCTTTCTTT.

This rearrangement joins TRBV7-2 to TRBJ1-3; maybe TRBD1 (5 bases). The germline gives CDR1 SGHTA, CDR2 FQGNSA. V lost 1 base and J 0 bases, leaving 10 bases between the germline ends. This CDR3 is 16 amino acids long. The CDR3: CASSLDGGFSGNTIYF. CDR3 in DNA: TGTGCCAGCAGCTTAGACGGGGGGTTCTCTGGAAACACCATATATTTT.

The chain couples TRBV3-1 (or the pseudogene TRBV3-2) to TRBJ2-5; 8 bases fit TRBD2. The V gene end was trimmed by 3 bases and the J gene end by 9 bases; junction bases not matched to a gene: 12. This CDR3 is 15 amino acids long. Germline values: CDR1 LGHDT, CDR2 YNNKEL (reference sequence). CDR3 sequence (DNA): TGTGCCAGCAGCCACCGTCCGCGGGGGGTCCAGGCCCAGTACTTC. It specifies CASSHRPRGVQAQYF.

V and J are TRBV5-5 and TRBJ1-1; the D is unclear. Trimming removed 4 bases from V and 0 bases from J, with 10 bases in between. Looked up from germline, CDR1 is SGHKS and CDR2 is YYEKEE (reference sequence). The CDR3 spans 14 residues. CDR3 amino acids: CASSPPTVNTEAFF. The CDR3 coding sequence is TGTGCCAGCAGCCCCCCCACGGTGAACACTGAAGCTTTCTTT. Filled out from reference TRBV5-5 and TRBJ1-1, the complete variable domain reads DAGVTQSPTHLIKTRGQQVTLRCSPISGHKSVSWYQQVLGQGPQFIFQYYEKEERGRGNFPDRFSARQFPNYSSELNVNALLLGDSALYLCASSPPTVNTEAFFGQGTRLTVV.

CDR3 residues: CASSRRQGTEAFF. The CDR3 nucleotides are TGTGCCAGCAGCCGAAGACAGGGGACTGAAGCTTTCTTT. The chain employs TRBV14 and TRBJ1-1, with 8 bases lining up with TRBD1. There are 13 residues in the CDR3. The V segment lost 4 bases and the J segment 5 bases; nucleotides outside the gene matches: 3. Germline lookup yields CDR1 SGHDN and CDR2 FVKESK.

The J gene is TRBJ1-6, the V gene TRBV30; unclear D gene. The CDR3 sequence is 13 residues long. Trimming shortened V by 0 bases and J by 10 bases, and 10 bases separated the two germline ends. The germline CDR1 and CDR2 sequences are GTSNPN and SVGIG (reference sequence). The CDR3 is CAWSVYSISPLHF. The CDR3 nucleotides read TGTGCCTGGAGTGTATACTCAATCTCACCCCTCCACTTT.